The 6 T cell receptor beta chains presented below share a single source sample, sequenced in a study of PD-1 blockade in classical Hodgkin lymphoma. Time point specified: cycle 4 day 1 (C4D1), after around six weeks of nivolumab. Relapse was seen in all patients after autologous stem cell transplantation, and brentuximab vedotin exposure was variable. Sequencing was performed with immunoSEQ multiplex PCR; in TCRdb, only in-frame clones are kept and a portion is missing. The sample gives nearly 50,000 clones, approximately 72% of which show up once; about 12% is in the top ten. Sequences were derived from peripheral blood mononuclear cells (PBMCs), sampled before the fourth cycle of nivolumab. The receptor set was obtained from a human donor with classical Hodgkin lymphoma.

V usage is TRBV4-2 and J usage is TRBJ2-7; weak D call: TRBD2 (7 bases). This CDR3 comprises 15 residues. V was clipped by 4 bases and J by 4 bases, with 17 bases between them. Germline values: CDR1 LGHNA, CDR2 YNFKEQ. CDR3 protein: CASSRDGGAGYEQYF. The DNA for the CDR3 is TGTGCCAGCAGCCGAGATGGGGGGGCGGGTTACGAGCAGTACTTC.

This clone appeared once. The chain is built from TRBV2 and TRBJ1-5; 7 bases fit TRBD1. The germline V gene encodes CDR1 SNHLY and CDR2 FYNNEI. This CDR3 has 15 residues. The trim removed 6 bases at V and 4 bases at J, leaving 9 bases unmatched. Here the CDR3 reads CASRAGTALNQPQHF. CDR3 in DNA: TGTGCCAGCAGGGCCGGGACAGCCCTTAATCAGCCCCAGCATTTT.

The chain joins TRBV29-1 to TRBJ2-7, with a tentative D call TRBD1 (6 bases). The CDR3 is made up of 12 amino acids. CDR1 is SQVTM and CDR2 is ANQGSEA in the germline V gene. V gave up 6 bases and J gave up 3 bases, with 12 bases separating them. The CDR3 loop reads CSVTGYGYEQYF. Written as DNA, the CDR3 is TGCAGCGTCACAGGGTACGGCTACGAGCAGTACTTC.

This clone was detected a few times. This chain connects TRBV5-4 to TRBJ1-2; D ambiguous. Germline V CDR1 and CDR2: SGHNT, YYREEE (reference sequence). There are 15 residues in the CDR3. The V gene lost 2 bases and the J gene lost 8 bases, with 19 bases spanning the gap. CDR3 amino acids: CASSFPSPVAGGYTF. The CDR3 DNA reads as TGTGCCAGCAGCTTTCCCTCGCCCGTTGCAGGAGGCTACACCTTC.

To note about this clone: This may be a read error: a much more frequent sequence differs by one nucleotide. The rearrangement joins TRBV4-3 to TRBJ2-2; a weak D match, TRBD2 (7 bases). This CDR3 region has 16 residues. Germline V gene sequence: CDR1 LGHNA, CDR2 YSLEER. The chain's CDR3 is CARSQEGEGGAGELFF. In DNA, the CDR3 is TGCGCCCGCAGCCAAGAGGGGGAGGGGGGGGCCGGGGAGCTGTTTTTT.

The CDR3 bases are TGTGCCTCGGGGGGAGACTACAATGAGCAGTTCTTC. Residues: CASGGDYNEQFF. The rearrangement joins TRBV18 to TRBJ2-1; TRBD2 matches 7 bases. V dropped 11 bases and J dropped 3; count of bases not matched to a gene: 4. The CDR3 is made up of 12 amino acids. Germline CDR1 reads KGHSH; CDR2 reads LQKENI.